This paragraph covers one T cell receptor (beta chain) sequence. Its antigen specificity is not known. Base qualities are not provided; no much larger clone lies one nucleotide away. The immunoSEQ Assay, a bias-controlled multiplex PCR, was used to amplify TCRbeta CDR3 regions from genomic DNA. Under the source paper's analysis protocol: The number of nucleated cells in each sample was estimated from the amplification of reference gene primers within the assay. To quantify the absolute abundance of each unique TCRbeta CDR3 rearrangement, sequence reads were collapsed and filtered. Productive Simpson clonality was computed per sample as the square root of Simpson's diversity index over productive rearrangements. This immuneACCESS table, as held by TCRdb, lists in-frame sequences with V and J called but not all clones. Of the missing ones, under half trace to an unresolved V gene in checked studies; the others have no known cause. V and J calls and clone size are as listed in that table; D and trimming were resolved from the DNA. Recorded for this sample are fewer than 400,000 clones; 75% to 90% of them occurred a single time. The ten largest clones represent 1.5% to 2% of the sample.

This sample is drawn from a study of blood T cell repertoires in COVID-19 (dated by TCRdb to the early 2020s). In the study overall: The collaborator samples originated in the United States, Italy and Spain and spanned the acute and convalescent phases of COVID-19. The prospective study material was composed of cDNA or gDNA derived from T cells, B-cell-depleted T cells, or PBMCs. The dataset comprised deeply sampled blood TCRbeta repertoires from subjects exposed to, actively infected with, or recovered from COVID-19. A freely available public database, intended as a resource for researchers studying the immune response to SARS-CoV-2, is where the repertoires were released. Samples came from the ongoing ImmuneRACE study (first 160 participants) plus 1,254 subjects from 6 global collaborators. Nearly every sample came with metadata listing a de-identified subject ID, COVID-19 status, age in years and sex. Where available, HLA class I and class II types were taken from metadata supplied by the sample provider and were not determined by assay-based typing.

Enrolling through a virtual design, the prospective study's participants ranged in age from roughly 18 to 95 years and lived across approximately 25 United States geographic areas. In the prospective study, cohorts were assigned on the basis of participant-reported clinical history obtained from a screening survey and a study questionnaire. Exposed participants had been in contact, within 2 weeks of entering the study, with a person who had a PCR-confirmed or clinician-diagnosed case of COVID-19. Mobile phlebotomists in the prospective study collected whole blood, serum and a nasopharyngeal or oropharyngeal swab from every participant. Additional blood draws and questionnaires over an approximately 2-month period could optionally be provided by prospective study participants. Blood samples from the prospective study were shipped frozen or at room temperature prior to DNA extraction. V lost 4 bases and J lost 1 base, and the count of bases not matched to a germline gene is 7. The CDR3 goes from the cysteine to the phenylalanine over 16 residues. CDR3 DNA is the only sequence kept; it has 48 bases, read in frame from the first base. The CDR1 and CDR2 encoded by the germline V gene (reference sequence) are LNHDA and SQIVND.

Summary of the overall study and its limitations: The quantity of clinical and demographic metadata differed by source and by participant and was supplied without curation.

The chain is encoded by TRBV19 joined to TRBJ2-7; 10 central bases correspond to TRBD2. The sample taken for sequencing was PBMCs or T cells enriched from blood (not recorded which). This TCR was sampled from a woman younger than 45 who had been exposed to COVID-19. The DNA sequence is as follows: TGTGCCAGTAGTAGGAAGCGGGAGGGAGGTTCCTACGAGCAGTACTTC. Protein translation: CASSRKREGGSYEQYF. Supplemented by the reference TRBV19 and TRBJ2-7 proteins around the CDR3, the complete variable domain is DGGITQSPKYLFRKEGQNVTLSCEQNLNHDAMYWYRQDPGQGLRLIYYSQIVNDFQKGDIAEGYSVSREKKESFPLTVTSAQKNPTAFYLCASSRKREGGSYEQYFGPGTRLTVT.